This T cell receptor (beta chain) emerged from a study of blood T cell repertoires in COVID-19 (dated by TCRdb to 2018 to 2021). In terms of the full investigation: Samples from collaborators originated in the United States, Italy and Spain and spanned both the acute and convalescent phases of COVID-19. The prospective study material was composed of cDNA or gDNA derived from T cells, B-cell-depleted T cells, or PBMCs. Deeply sampled blood TCRbeta repertoires from subjects exposed to, actively infected with, or recovered from COVID-19 were included in the dataset. The repertoires were released in a freely available public database meant as a resource for research on the immune response to SARS-CoV-2. Samples came from the ongoing ImmuneRACE study (first 160 participants) plus 1,254 subjects from 6 global collaborators. Sample metadata almost always included a de-identified subject ID, COVID-19 status, age in years and sex. Where available, HLA class I and class II types were taken from metadata supplied by the sample provider and were not determined by assay-based typing. Overall study results and their limits: The quantity of clinical and demographic metadata differed by source and by participant and was supplied without curation.

TCRbeta CDR3 regions were amplified from genomic DNA by means of the immunoSEQ Assay, a bias-controlled multiplex PCR. Per the source publication's procedure: Within the assay, amplification of reference gene primers was used to estimate how many nucleated cells each sample contained. To quantify the absolute abundance of each unique TCRbeta CDR3 rearrangement, sequence reads were collapsed and filtered. For each sample, productive Simpson clonality was calculated as the square root of Simpson's diversity index over productive rearrangements. This is the immuneACCESS table as TCRdb keeps it, with only in-frame sequences that have V and J called. A part of the clones is gone; compared with another copy, unresolved V genes explain less than half, and the rest is unexplained. That table supplies the V and J calls and clone size; D and trimming were determined from the DNA. This sample comprises a few hundred thousand clones, over 85% of them detected only once. 2.5% to 3% of the sample is in the top ten clones.

Participants in the prospective study were aged about 18 to 95 years, lived in under 30 United States geographic areas, and enrolled through a virtual design. To assign participants to cohorts, the prospective study relied on clinical history that participants themselves reported in a screening survey and a study questionnaire. A participant counted as exposed if, within 2 weeks of entering the study, that participant had been in contact with someone who had a PCR-confirmed or clinician-diagnosed COVID-19 case. Mobile phlebotomists in the prospective study collected whole blood, serum and a nasopharyngeal or oropharyngeal swab from every participant. Additional blood draws and questionnaires over a 2-month period could optionally be provided by prospective study participants. Prospective study blood samples were shipped either frozen or at room temperature before DNA extraction. In the case of this clone: The antigen this receptor binds is unknown. Within one base of it there is no much larger clone, and no base qualities were kept.

This receptor was obtained from a woman aged 50 to 60 who had been exposed to COVID-19. The sequenced sample consisted of PBMCs or T cells enriched from blood (not recorded which).

CDR3 protein: CASISPQASYTEAFF. In nucleotides, the sequence is TGTGCCAGCATTTCCCCCCAGGCCTCGTACACTGAAGCTTTCTTT. The receptor chain draws on TRBV28 and TRBJ1-1, with no confidently assigned D gene. V lost 7 bases and J lost 3 bases; the stretch between them is 18 bases long. Including the terminal cysteine and phenylalanine, the CDR3 comprises 15 residues. The only DNA kept is the CDR3, 45 bases in frame from the first base. Based on the germline V gene, the CDR1 and CDR2 sequences are MDHEN and SYDVKM. Beyond the CDR3, the reference TRBV28 and TRBJ1-1 genes provide the residues; the full variable domain reads: DVKVTQSSRYLVKRTGEKVFLECVQDMDHENMFWYRQDPGLGLRLIYFSYDVKMKEKGDIPEGYSVSREKKERFSLILESASTNQTSMYLCASISPQASYTEAFFGQGTRLTVV.